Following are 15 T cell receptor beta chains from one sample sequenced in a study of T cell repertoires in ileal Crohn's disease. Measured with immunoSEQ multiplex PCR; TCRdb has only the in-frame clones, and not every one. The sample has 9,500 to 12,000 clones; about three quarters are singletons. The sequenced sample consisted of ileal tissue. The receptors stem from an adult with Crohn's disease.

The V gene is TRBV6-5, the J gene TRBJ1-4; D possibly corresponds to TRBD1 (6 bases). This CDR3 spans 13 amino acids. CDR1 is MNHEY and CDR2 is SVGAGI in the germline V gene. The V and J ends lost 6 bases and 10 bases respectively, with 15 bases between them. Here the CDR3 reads CASSDGQRGKLFF. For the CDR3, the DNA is TGTGCCAGCAGCGACGGACAGAGAGGAAAACTGTTTTTT.

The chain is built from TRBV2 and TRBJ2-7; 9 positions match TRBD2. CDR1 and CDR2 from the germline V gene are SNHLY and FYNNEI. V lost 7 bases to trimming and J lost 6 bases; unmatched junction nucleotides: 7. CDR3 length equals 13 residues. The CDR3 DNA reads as TGTGCCAGCAACGGCGGGGGGGCTGGCGAGCAGTACTTC. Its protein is CASNGGGAGEQYF.

Written as DNA, the CDR3 is TGTGCCAGCTCCCAAACTAGCGATTCAGATACGCAGTATTTT. Amino acid sequence: CASSQTSDSDTQYF. The chain uses TRBV18 and TRBJ2-3; TRBD2 matches at 7 bases. Trimming removed 6 bases from V and 4 bases from J; junction bases left unmatched: 7. This CDR3 spans 14 amino acids. Per germline, CDR1 KGHSH and CDR2 LQKENI.

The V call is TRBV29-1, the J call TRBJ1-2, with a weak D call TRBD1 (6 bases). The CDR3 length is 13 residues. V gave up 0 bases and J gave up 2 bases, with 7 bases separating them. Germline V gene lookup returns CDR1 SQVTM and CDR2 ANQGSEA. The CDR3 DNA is TGCAGCGTTGAAGATGGACAGAACTATGGCTACACCTTC. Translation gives CSVEDGQNYGYTF.

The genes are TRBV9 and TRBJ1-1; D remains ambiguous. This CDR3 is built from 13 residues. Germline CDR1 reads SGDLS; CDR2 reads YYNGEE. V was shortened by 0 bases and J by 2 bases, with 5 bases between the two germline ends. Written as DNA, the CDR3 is TGTGCCAGCAGCGTAGTTATTAACACTGAAGCTTTCTTT. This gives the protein CASSVVINTEAFF. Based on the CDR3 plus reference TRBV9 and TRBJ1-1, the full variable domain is DSGVTQTPKHLITATGQRVTLRCSPRSGDLSVYWYQQSLDQGLQFLIQYYNGEERAKGNILERFSAQQFPDLHSELNLSSLELGDSALYFCASSVVINTEAFFGQGTRLTVV.

The CDR3: CASSRRKGATNYGYTF. For the CDR3, the DNA is TGTGCCAGTAGTAGGCGAAAGGGGGCAACTAACTATGGCTACACCTTC. The chain couples TRBV19 to TRBJ1-2; 7 nucleotides align to TRBD1. The CDR3 is 16 amino acids. The V segment lost 4 bases and the J segment 0 bases; nucleotides outside the gene matches: 8. CDR1 is LNHDA and CDR2 is SQIVND in the germline V gene (reference sequence). The complete variable domain, with remaining parts taken from reference TRBV19 and TRBJ1-2, reads DGGITQSPKYLFRKEGQNVTLSCEQNLNHDAMYWYRQDPGQGLRLIYYSQIVNDFQKGDIAEGYSVSREKKESFPLTVTSAQKNPTAFYLCASSRRKGATNYGYTFGSGTRLTVV.

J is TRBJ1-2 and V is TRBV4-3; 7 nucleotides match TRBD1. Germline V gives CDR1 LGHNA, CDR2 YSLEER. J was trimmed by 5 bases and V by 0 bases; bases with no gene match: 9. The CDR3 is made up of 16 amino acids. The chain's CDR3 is CASSQEVGLQGYGYTF. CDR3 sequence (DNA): TGCGCCAGCAGCCAAGAAGTAGGATTACAGGGGTATGGCTACACCTTC.

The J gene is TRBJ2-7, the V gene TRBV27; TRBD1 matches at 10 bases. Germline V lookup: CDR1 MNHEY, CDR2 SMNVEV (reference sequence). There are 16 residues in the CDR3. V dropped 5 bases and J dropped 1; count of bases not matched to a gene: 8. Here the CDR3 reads CASSPFGTGDSYEQYF. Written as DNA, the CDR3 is TGTGCCAGCAGTCCTTTCGGGACAGGGGATTCCTACGAGCAGTACTTC.

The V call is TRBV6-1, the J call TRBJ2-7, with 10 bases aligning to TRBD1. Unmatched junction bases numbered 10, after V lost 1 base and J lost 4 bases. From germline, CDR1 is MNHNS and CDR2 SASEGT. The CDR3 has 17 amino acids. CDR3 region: CASSEVVGDRGLYEQYF. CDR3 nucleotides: TGTGCCAGCAGTGAAGTGGTCGGGGACAGGGGCCTTTACGAGCAGTACTTC.

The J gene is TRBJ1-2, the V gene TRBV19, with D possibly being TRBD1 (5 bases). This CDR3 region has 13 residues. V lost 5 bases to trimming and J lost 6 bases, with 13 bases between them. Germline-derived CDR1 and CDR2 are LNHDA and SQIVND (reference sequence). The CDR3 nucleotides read TGTGCCAGTAGTCCGACGCAGGACAATGGCTACACCTTC. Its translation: CASSPTQDNGYTF.

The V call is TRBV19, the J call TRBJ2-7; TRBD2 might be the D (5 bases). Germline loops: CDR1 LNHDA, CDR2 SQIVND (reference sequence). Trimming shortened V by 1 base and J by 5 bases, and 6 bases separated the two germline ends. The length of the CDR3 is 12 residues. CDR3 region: CASSIAEDEQYF. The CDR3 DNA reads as TGTGCCAGTAGTATAGCGGAGGACGAGCAGTACTTC.

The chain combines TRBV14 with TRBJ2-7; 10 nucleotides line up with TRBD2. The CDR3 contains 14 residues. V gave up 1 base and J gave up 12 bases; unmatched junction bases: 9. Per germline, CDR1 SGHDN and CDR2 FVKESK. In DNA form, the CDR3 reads TGTGCCAGCAGCCAAGGCCTTCTAGCGGGGGCTTTGTACTTC. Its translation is CASSQGLLAGALYF.

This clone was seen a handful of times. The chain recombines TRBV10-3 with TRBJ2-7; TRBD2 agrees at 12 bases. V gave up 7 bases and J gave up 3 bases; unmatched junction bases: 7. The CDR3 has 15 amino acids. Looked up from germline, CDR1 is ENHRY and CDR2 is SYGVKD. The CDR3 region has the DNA TGTGCCATCACCCCGACTAGCGGGGGATACTACGAGCAGTACTTC. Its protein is CAITPTSGGYYEQYF.

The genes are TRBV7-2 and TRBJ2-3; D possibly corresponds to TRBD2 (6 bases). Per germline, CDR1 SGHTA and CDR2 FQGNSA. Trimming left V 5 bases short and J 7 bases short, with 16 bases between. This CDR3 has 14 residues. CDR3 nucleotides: TGTGCCAGCAGCGTCATGCAACTAGCCAATACGCAGTATTTT. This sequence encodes CASSVMQLANTQYF.

The CDR3 DNA reads as TGTGCCAGCAGCTTGGCAGGGAGGCAGCAGTACTTC. Its translation is CASSLAGRQQYF. J is TRBJ2-7 and V is TRBV5-5, with D possibly TRBD2 on 6 matching bases. CDR1 and CDR2 (germline): SGHKS, YYEKEE (reference sequence). The CDR3 runs 12 residues. V lost 0 bases and J lost 8, with 9 bases in between.